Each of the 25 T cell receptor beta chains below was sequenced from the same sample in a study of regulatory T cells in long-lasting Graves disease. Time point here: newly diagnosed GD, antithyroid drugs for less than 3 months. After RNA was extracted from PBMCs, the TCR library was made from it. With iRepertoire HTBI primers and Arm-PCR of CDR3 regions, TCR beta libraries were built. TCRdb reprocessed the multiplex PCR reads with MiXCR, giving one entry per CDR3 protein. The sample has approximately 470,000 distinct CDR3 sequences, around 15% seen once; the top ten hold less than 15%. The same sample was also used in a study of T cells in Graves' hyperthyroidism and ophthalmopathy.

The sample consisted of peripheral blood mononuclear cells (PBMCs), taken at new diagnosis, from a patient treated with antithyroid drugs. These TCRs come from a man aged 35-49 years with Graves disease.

CDR3 coding DNA: TGCAGCGTTGGGGCCATAGGAGGGGTGGATGAGCAGTTCTTC. Its protein is CSVGAIGGVDEQFF. The rearrangement joins TRBV29-1 to TRBJ2-1; possible D gene TRBD2, 6 bases. V lost 4 bases, J lost 8 bases, and 18 bases lay in between. Germline CDR1 and CDR2: SQVTM and ANQGSEA. This CDR3 is built from 14 residues.

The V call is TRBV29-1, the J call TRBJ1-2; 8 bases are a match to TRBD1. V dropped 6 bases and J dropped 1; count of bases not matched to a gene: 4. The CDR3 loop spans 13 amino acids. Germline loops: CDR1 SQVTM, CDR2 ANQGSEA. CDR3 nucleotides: TGCAGCGTCACTGACAGGGGTAACTATGGCTACACCTTC. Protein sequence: CSVTDRGNYGYTF.

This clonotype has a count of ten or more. The CDR3, as DNA: TGCAGTGCTAAGAGGGGACAAGAGACCCAGTACTTC. Residues: CSAKRGQETQYF. V gene TRBV20-1 combines with J gene TRBJ2-5, with D possibly being TRBD1 or TRBD2 (5 bases each). V was cut by 4 bases and J by 2 bases, with 8 bases left in between. The germline V gene has CDR1 DFQATT and CDR2 SNEGSKA (reference sequence). CDR3 length: 12 amino acids.

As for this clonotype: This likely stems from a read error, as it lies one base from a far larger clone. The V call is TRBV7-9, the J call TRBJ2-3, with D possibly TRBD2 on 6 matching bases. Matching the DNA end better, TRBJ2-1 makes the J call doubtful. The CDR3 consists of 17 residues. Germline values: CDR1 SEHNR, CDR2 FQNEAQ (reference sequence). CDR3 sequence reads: CASSLSRESSSYNKQFF. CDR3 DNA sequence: TGTGCCAGCAGCTTATCACGGGAGTCGAGCTCCTACAATAAGCAGTTCTTC.

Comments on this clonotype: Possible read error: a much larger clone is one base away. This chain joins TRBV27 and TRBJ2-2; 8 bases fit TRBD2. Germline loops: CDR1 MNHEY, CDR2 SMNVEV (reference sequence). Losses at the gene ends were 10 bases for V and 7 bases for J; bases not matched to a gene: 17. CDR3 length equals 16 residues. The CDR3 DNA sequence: TGTGCCACCAGCCAAGGTGGACTAGCTTATCTCGGGGAGCTGTTTTTT. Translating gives CATSQGGLAYLGELFF.

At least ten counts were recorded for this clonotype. The chain's CDR3 is CASSSLSGNLETQYF. CDR3 nucleotide sequence: TGTGCCAGCAGCTCCCTTAGCGGGAACTTGGAGACCCAGTACTTC. V usage is TRBV2 and J usage is TRBJ2-5; TRBD2 matches 8 bases. The trim removed 6 bases at V and 5 bases at J, leaving 11 bases unmatched. The CDR3 covers 15 residues. CDR1 and CDR2 (germline): SNHLY, FYNNEI. The full variable domain, in which reference TRBV2 and TRBJ2-5 provide the parts outside the CDR3, is EPEVTQTPSHQVTQMGQEVILRCVPISNHLYFYWYRQILGQKVEFLVSFYNNEISEKSEIFDDQFSVERPDGSNFTLKIRSTKLEDSAMYFCASSSLSGNLETQYFGPGTRLLVL.

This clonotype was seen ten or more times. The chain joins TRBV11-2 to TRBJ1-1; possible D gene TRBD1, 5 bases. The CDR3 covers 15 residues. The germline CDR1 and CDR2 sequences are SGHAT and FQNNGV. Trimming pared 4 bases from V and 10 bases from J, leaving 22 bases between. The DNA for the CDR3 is TGTGCCAGCAGCTCCACCCGGGGACGGCGAGAGGGAGCTTTCTTT. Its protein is CASSSTRGRREGAFF.

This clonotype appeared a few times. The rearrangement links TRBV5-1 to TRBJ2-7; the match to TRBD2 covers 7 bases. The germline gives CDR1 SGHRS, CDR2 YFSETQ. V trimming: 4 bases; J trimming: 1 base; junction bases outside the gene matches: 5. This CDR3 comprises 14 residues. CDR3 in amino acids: CASSQLAASYEQYF. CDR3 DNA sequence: TGCGCCAGCAGCCAGCTAGCGGCTTCCTACGAGCAGTACTTC.

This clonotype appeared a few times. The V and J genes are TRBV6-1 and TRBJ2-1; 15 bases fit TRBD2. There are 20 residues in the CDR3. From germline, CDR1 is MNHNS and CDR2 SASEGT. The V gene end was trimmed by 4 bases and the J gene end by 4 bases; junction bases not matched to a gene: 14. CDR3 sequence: CASSAFPGTSGRQAYNEQFF. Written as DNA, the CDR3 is TGTGCCAGCAGTGCCTTCCCCGGGACTAGCGGGAGGCAGGCGTACAATGAGCAGTTCTTC.

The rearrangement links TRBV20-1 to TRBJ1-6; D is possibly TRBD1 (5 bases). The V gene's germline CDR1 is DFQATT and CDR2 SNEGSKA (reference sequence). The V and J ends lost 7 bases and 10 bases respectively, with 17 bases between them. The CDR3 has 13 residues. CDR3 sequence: CSVSWGIGSPLHF. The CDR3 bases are TGCAGTGTATCCTGGGGGATAGGCTCACCCCTCCACTTT.

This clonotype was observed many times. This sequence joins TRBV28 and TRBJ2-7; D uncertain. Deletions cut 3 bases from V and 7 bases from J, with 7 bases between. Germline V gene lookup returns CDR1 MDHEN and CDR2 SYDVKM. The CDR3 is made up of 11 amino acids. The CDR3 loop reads CASSFDREQYF. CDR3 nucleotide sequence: TGTGCCAGCAGTTTTGATCGGGAGCAGTACTTC.

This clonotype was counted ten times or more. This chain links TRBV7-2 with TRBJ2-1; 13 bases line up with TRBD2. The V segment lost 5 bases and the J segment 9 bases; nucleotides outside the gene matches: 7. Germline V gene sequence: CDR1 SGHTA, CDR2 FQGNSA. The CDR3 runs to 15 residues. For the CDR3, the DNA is TGTGCCAGCAGCCGGGTGGGGACTAGCGGGATTGAGCAGTTCTTC. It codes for CASSRVGTSGIEQFF.

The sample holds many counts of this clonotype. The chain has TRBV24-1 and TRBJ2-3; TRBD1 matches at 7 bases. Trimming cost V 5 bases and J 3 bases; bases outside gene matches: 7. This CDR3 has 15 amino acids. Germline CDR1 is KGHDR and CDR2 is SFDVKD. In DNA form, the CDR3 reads TGTGCCACCAGTGCCCAGACAGGGTGGACAGATACGCAGTATTTT. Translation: CATSAQTGWTDTQYF.

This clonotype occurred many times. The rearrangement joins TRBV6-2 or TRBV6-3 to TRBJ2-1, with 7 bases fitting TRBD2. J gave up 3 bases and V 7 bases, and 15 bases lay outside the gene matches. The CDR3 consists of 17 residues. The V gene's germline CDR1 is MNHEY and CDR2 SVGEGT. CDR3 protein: CASTPASGVTDYNEQFF. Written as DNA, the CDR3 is TGTGCCAGCACTCCGGCTAGCGGAGTGACAGACTACAATGAGCAGTTCTTC.

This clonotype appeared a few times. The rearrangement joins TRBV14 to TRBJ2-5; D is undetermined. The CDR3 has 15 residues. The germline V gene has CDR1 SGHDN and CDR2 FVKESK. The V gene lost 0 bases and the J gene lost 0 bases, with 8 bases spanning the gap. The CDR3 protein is CASSQDNYYQETQYF. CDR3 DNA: TGTGCCAGCAGCCAAGATAACTACTACCAAGAGACCCAGTACTTC.

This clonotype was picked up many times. This chain's CDR3 is CSVDRRPRDTQYF. DNA for the CDR3: TGCAGCGTTGATAGGCGGCCCAGGGATACGCAGTATTTT. The chain carries TRBV29-1 and TRBJ2-3; D is unclear. Germline CDR1 SQVTM, CDR2 ANQGSEA. This CDR3 has 13 amino acids. With 3 bases removed from V and 6 bases from J, the gap between germline ends came to 13 bases.

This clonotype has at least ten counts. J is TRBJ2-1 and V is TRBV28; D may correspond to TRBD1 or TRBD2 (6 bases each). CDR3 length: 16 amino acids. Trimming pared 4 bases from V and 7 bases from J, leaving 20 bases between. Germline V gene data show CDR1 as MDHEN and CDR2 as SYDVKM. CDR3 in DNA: TGTGCCAGCAGTTCCCCCCTGGGGGGCGCTTTGAATGAGCAGTTCTTC. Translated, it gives CASSSPLGGALNEQFF.

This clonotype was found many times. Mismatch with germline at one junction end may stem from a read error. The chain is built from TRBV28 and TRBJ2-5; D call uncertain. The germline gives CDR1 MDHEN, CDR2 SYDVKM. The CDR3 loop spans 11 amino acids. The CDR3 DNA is TGTACCAGCAGTTTCGGAGAGACCCAGTACTTC. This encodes CTSSFGETQYF.

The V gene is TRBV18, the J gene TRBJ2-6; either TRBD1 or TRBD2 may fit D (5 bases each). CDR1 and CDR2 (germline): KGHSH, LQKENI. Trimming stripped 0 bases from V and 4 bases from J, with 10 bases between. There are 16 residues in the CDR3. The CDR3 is CASSPPRGTGANVLTF. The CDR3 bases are TGTGCCAGCTCACCACCGAGGGGAACGGGGGCCAACGTCCTGACTTTC.

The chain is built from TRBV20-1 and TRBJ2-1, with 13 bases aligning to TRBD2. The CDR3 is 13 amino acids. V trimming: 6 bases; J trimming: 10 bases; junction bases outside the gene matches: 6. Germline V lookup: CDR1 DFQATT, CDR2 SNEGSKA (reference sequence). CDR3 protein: CSAGLAGVYEQFF. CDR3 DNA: TGCAGTGCCGGACTAGCGGGAGTGTACGAGCAGTTCTTC.

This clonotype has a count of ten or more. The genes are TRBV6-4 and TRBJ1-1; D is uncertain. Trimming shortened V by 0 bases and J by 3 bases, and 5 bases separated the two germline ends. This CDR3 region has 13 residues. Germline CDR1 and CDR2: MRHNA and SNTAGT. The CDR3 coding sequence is TGTGCCAGCAGTGACTCAGAGGACACTGAAGCTTTCTTT. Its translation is CASSDSEDTEAFF.

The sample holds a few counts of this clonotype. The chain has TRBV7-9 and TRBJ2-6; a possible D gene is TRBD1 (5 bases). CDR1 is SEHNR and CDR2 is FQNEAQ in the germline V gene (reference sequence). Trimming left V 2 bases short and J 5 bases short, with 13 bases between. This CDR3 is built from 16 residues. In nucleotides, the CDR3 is TGTGCCAGCAGCTTAATAGGGGTTTATAGGGCCAACGTCCTGACTTTC. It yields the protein CASSLIGVYRANVLTF.

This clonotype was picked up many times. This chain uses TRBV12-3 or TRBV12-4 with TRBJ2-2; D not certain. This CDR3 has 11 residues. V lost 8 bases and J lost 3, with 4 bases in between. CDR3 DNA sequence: TGTGCCAGCCGTTACACCGGGGAGCTGTTTTTT. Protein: CASRYTGELFF.

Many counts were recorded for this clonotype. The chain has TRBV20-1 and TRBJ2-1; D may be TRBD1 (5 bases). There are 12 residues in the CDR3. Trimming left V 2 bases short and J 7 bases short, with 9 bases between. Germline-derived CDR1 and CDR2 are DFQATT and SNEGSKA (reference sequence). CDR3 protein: CSARYPGNEQFF. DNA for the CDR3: TGCAGTGCTAGATATCCAGGGAATGAGCAGTTCTTC.

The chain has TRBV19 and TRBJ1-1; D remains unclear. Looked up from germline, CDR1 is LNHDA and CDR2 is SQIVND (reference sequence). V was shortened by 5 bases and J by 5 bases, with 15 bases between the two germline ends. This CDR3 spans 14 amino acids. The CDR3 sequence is CASSWLGLGTEAFF. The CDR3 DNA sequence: TGTGCCAGTAGTTGGTTGGGATTGGGGACTGAAGCTTTCTTT.